The rows below give T cell receptor beta chains drawn from one sample of a study of cytomegalovirus exposure and HLA in healthy donors. Sequenced by immunoSEQ multiplex PCR; TCRdb stores in-frame clones only, minus some. The sample carries about 140,000 clones, around 57% recorded once. Sample: PBMCs. The receptors stem from a male donor in good health and CMV-seronegative. Each CDR3 is given with its conserved first and last residue. D genes are given only for firm matches. Clone size appears in some rows only: once, few, many, or a class for an expanded clone.

d_gene	len	abundance	v_gene	j_gene	CDR3aa	CDR3nt
NA	15	NA	TRBV18	TRBJ1-1	CASSPVTVSNTEAFF	TGTGCCAGCTCACCGGTGACAGTCTCCAACACTGAAGCTTTCTTT
TRBD1	14	NA	TRBV5-6	TRBJ1-1	CASSWMTGGAEAFF	TGTGCCAGCAGCTGGATGACAGGGGGCGCTGAAGCTTTCTTT
NA	13	NA	TRBV5-4	TRBJ1-4	CASGGPNNEKLFF	TGTGCCAGCGGCGGGCCGAATAATGAAAAACTGTTTTTT
NA	12	few	TRBV5-6	TRBJ1-2	CASSASTYGYTF	TGTGCCAGCAGCGCCTCGACTTATGGCTACACCTTC
TRBD1	15	NA	TRBV7-9	TRBJ1-1	CASSLGDRDRTEAFF	TGTGCCAGCAGCTTAGGTGACAGGGACAGGACTGAAGCTTTCTTT
TRBD2	14	NA	TRBV5-4	TRBJ2-1	CASSSRLAGEEQFF	TGTGCCAGCAGCTCCCGACTAGCGGGGGAAGAGCAGTTCTTC
TRBD1	13	few	TRBV7-9	TRBJ2-7	CATEDRSSYEQYF	TGTGCCACCGAGGACAGGAGCTCCTACGAGCAGTACTTC
TRBD1	20	few	TRBV6-4	TRBJ2-2	CASSGGQGPIVPQTTGELFF	TGTGCCAGCAGTGGGGGACAGGGGCCTATTGTCCCCCAAACAACCGGGGAGCTGTTTTTT
NA	13	NA	TRBV2	TRBJ1-5	CASVAEGNQPQHF	TGTGCCAGCGTAGCAGAGGGCAATCAGCCCCAGCATTTT
NA	13	NA	TRBV11-3	TRBJ1-1	CASSLVGEAEAFF	TGTGCCAGCAGCTTAGTCGGGGAGGCTGAAGCTTTCTTT
TRBD1	15	NA	TRBV4-1	TRBJ1-5	CASSQVDRENQPQHF	TGCGCCAGCAGCCAAGTGGACAGGGAAAATCAGCCCCAGCATTTT
NA	13	NA	TRBV7-9	TRBJ2-1	CASPSWGPSEQFF	TGTGCCAGCCCCTCTTGGGGGCCGAGTGAGCAGTTCTTC
TRBD1	14	NA	TRBV5-1	TRBJ2-2	CASSPGQGSGELFF	TGCGCCAGCAGCCCAGGACAGGGTTCCGGGGAGCTGTTTTTT
TRBD1	14	few	TRBV2	TRBJ2-2	CASRGDRGTGELFF	TGTGCCAGCAGGGGGGACAGGGGCACCGGGGAGCTGTTTTTT
TRBD2	15	NA	TRBV6-1	TRBJ2-1	CASSEESGGADEQFF	TGTGCCAGCAGTGAAGAAAGCGGGGGGGCCGATGAGCAGTTCTTC
NA	15	few	TRBV7-9	TRBJ1-5	CASSLAGTVNQPQHF	TGTGCCAGCAGCTTAGCGGGCACGGTCAATCAGCCCCAGCATTTT
NA	11	NA	TRBV6-5	TRBJ2-3	CASSQSDTQYF	TGTGCCAGCAGTCAGTCGGATACGCAGTATTTT
NA	14	NA	TRBV27	TRBJ1-6	CASSPSGLNSPLHF	TGTGCCAGCAGTCCAAGCGGACTTAATTCACCCCTCCACTTT
NA	12	NA	TRBV28	TRBJ2-7	CASSRLSYEQYF	TGTGCCAGCAGCCGCTTGAGCTACGAGCAGTACTTC
TRBD1	13	NA	TRBV5-5	TRBJ2-7	CASSRDRAYEQYF	TGTGCCAGCAGCCGGGACAGGGCCTACGAGCAGTACTTC
TRBD2	15	NA	TRBV11-3	TRBJ2-3	CASSLGAGGTDTQYF	TGTGCCAGCAGCTTAGGAGCGGGGGGGACAGATACGCAGTATTTT
TRBD1	15	few	TRBV9	TRBJ1-6	CASSVGGTGKSPLHF	TGTGCCAGCAGCGTAGGAGGGACAGGGAAGTCACCCCTCCACTTT
TRBD1	12	NA	TRBV11-3	TRBJ2-1	CASSGRDRDQFF	TGTGCCAGCAGCGGGCGGGACAGGGATCAGTTCTTC
NA	16	NA	TRBV6-6	TRBJ1-3	CASSYFRTAPGNTIYF	TGTGCCAGCAGTTACTTTCGGACAGCGCCGGGAAACACCATATATTTT
TRBD2	16	NA	TRBV6-6	TRBJ2-7	CASSGQPGLAGYEQYF	TGTGCCAGCAGTGGACAACCGGGACTAGCGGGTTACGAGCAGTACTTC
NA	15	NA	TRBV19	TRBJ1-2	CASSIDPGGNYGYTF	TGTGCCAGTAGTATAGATCCCGGAGGGAACTATGGCTACACCTTC
NA	13	few	TRBV11-2	TRBJ1-1	CASSLNDGAEAFF	TGTGCCAGCAGCTTAAACGACGGGGCTGAAGCTTTCTTT
TRBD1	14	few	TRBV7-8	TRBJ1-2	CASSYEPGQGGYTF	TGTGCCAGCAGCTACGAGCCGGGACAGGGAGGCTACACCTTC
NA	15	once	TRBV7-2	TRBJ2-2	CASRSSTENTGELFF	TGTGCCAGCAGGTCAAGCACAGAGAACACCGGGGAGCTGTTTTTT
NA	11	NA	TRBV5-5	TRBJ1-1	CASSLDREAFF	TGTGCCAGCAGCTTGGATCGGGAGGCTTTCTTT
TRBD1	12	NA	TRBV29-1	TRBJ1-2	CSSKGASYGYTF	TGCAGCTCTAAGGGGGCCTCGTATGGCTACACCTTC
TRBD1	15	NA	TRBV9	TRBJ1-6	CASSVVPTGASPLHF	TGTGCCAGCAGCGTAGTCCCGACAGGGGCTTCACCCCTCCACTTT
NA	14	once	TRBV10-3	TRBJ2-2	CAISGSYSTGELFF	TGTGCCATCAGTGGAAGTTATAGCACCGGGGAGCTGTTTTTT
NA	13	NA	TRBV11-2	TRBJ1-6	CASSAALYSPLHF	TGTGCCAGCAGCGCGGCCCTTTATTCACCCCTCCACTTT
NA	15	few	TRBV4-3	TRBJ1-5	CASSQAIVSNQPQHF	TGCGCCAGCAGCCAAGCTATTGTTAGCAATCAGCCCCAGCATTTT
TRBD2	18	NA	TRBV4-1	TRBJ2-1	CASSPRTGSGGAYNEQFF	TGCGCCAGCAGCCCCAGAACGGGGAGCGGGGGGGCCTACAATGAGCAGTTCTTC
NA	13	NA	TRBV7-6	TRBJ1-4	CASGFGEREKLFF	TGTGCCAGCGGGTTTGGGGAGCGTGAAAAACTGTTTTTT
TRBD1	18	few	TRBV29-1	TRBJ1-2	CSVEAWDRAARANYGYTF	TGCAGCGTTGAAGCCTGGGACAGGGCCGCAAGAGCTAACTATGGCTACACCTTC
NA	14	NA	TRBV7-2	TRBJ1-1	CASSGLYGGSEAFF	TGTGCCAGCAGCGGCCTTTATGGGGGCTCGGAAGCTTTCTTT
TRBD1	16	NA	TRBV5-4	TRBJ1-1	CASSDGKGAADTEAFF	TGTGCCAGCAGCGACGGGAAGGGGGCGGCTGACACTGAAGCTTTCTTT
NA	15	NA	TRBV15	TRBJ2-2	CATSLTSFAPGELFF	TGTGCCACCAGTCTGACTAGTTTCGCCCCCGGGGAGCTGTTTTTT
NA	12	NA	TRBV19	TRBJ1-5	CASSRRTGPQHF	TGTGCCAGTAGTAGGAGGACTGGGCCCCAGCATTTT
NA	12	NA	TRBV29-1	TRBJ2-2	CSVGRGTGELFF	TGCAGCGTTGGACGAGGAACCGGGGAGCTGTTTTTT
TRBD1	17	NA	TRBV4-1	TRBJ1-2	CASSQDVGTGQGAGYTF	TGCGCCAGCAGCCAAGACGTGGGCACGGGACAGGGGGCTGGCTACACCTTC
NA	14	NA	TRBV7-7	TRBJ2-2	CASSTAGISGELFF	TGTGCCAGCTCGACTGCAGGGATTTCCGGGGAGCTGTTTTTT
NA	14	NA	TRBV4-1	TRBJ2-1	CASSQYGGYNEQFF	TGCGCCAGCAGCCAATACGGCGGTTACAATGAGCAGTTCTTC
NA	14	few	TRBV18	TRBJ1-5	CASSPPTDNQPQHF	TGTGCCAGCTCACCACCGACAGACAATCAGCCCCAGCATTTT
TRBD1	16	once	TRBV19	TRBJ1-2	CASSPQGGEANYGYTF	TGTGCCAGTAGTCCACAGGGGGGGGAAGCTAACTATGGCTACACCTTC
TRBD2	16	NA	TRBV10-2	TRBJ2-2	CATDRTSGGVTGELFF	TGCGCCACCGACAGGACTAGCGGGGGTGTCACCGGGGAGCTGTTTTTT
TRBD1	14	NA	TRBV5-4	TRBJ2-7	CASSLGGQGDEQYF	TGTGCCAGCAGCTTGGGGGGACAGGGGGACGAGCAGTACTTC
NA	15	NA	TRBV7-9	TRBJ2-5	CASSLALDYQETQYF	TGTGCCAGCAGCTTAGCCCTCGACTACCAAGAGACCCAGTACTTC
NA	15	NA	TRBV7-9	TRBJ1-6	CSSSLLSGHGSPLHF	TGTTCCAGCAGCTTGTTATCAGGTCATGGCTCACCCCTCCACTTT
NA	14	few	TRBV19	TRBJ1-4	CASSITGSNEKLFF	TGTGCCAGTAGTATAACAGGGTCGAATGAAAAACTGTTTTTT
TRBD1	14	few	TRBV6-5	TRBJ1-2	CASSTPTGSYGYTF	TGTGCCAGCAGTACCCCGACAGGGTCCTATGGCTACACCTTC
NA	15	NA	TRBV2	TRBJ2-2	CASNKGIMNTGELFF	TGTGCCAGCAACAAGGGGATAATGAACACCGGGGAGCTGTTTTTT
NA	13	NA	TRBV7-6	TRBJ2-7	CASSPRRSYEQYF	TGTGCCAGCAGCCCCCGGAGGTCCTACGAGCAGTACTTC